These T cell receptor beta chains were read from a single sample in a study of pediatric ulcerative colitis. The method was immunoSEQ multiplex PCR; TCRdb's version includes in-frame clones alone and lacks a portion of them. The sample has tens of thousands of clones, roughly 70% seen once; the top ten hold 7.8%. Sequencing was done on a sample of gut tissue. The receptors were sampled from a boy aged 5 to 17 with severe ulcerative colitis. Each CDR3 is given with its conserved first and last residue. D genes are given only for firm matches. The size entry is marked missing in some rows and otherwise reads once, few, many or a size class.

abundance: -; d_gene: TRBD1; v_gene: TRBV2; j_gene: TRBJ2-1; CDR3nt: TGTGCCAGCAGTGCCGGACAGGGAAATGAGCAGTTCTTC; CDR3aa: CASSAGQGNEQFF
abundance: -; d_gene: TRBD2; v_gene: TRBV9; j_gene: TRBJ2-7; CDR3nt: TGTGCCAGCAGCTCGGGGGGACTAGTAAACGAGCAGTACTTC; CDR3aa: CASSSGGLVNEQYF
abundance: -; d_gene: TRBD2; v_gene: TRBV10-1; j_gene: TRBJ2-3; CDR3nt: TGCGCCACCAGAGCGGGAGGGCCCTTGGATACGCAGTATTTT; CDR3aa: CATRAGGPLDTQYF
abundance: -; d_gene: -; v_gene: TRBV5-1; j_gene: TRBJ1-1; CDR3nt: TGCGCCAGCAGCGTAGGGAACACTGAAGCTTTCTTT; CDR3aa: CASSVGNTEAFF
abundance: -; d_gene: TRBD1; v_gene: TRBV5-6; j_gene: TRBJ1-2; CDR3nt: TGTGCCAGCAGCTTGGCTGGACAGGGGAGCTATGGCTACACCTTC; CDR3aa: CASSLAGQGSYGYTF
abundance: -; d_gene: -; v_gene: TRBV11-3; j_gene: TRBJ1-1; CDR3nt: TGTGCCAGCAGCTTAATATCAGGTTTGGCTTTCTTT; CDR3aa: CASSLISGLAFF
abundance: -; d_gene: TRBD1; v_gene: TRBV29-1; j_gene: TRBJ1-2; CDR3nt: TGCAGCGTAGGACAGGGGCTAAACTATGGCTACACCTTC; CDR3aa: CSVGQGLNYGYTF
abundance: -; d_gene: -; v_gene: TRBV7-6; j_gene: TRBJ1-6; CDR3nt: TGTGCCAGCAGCCTGGACGGCAATTCACCCCTCCACTTT; CDR3aa: CASSLDGNSPLHF
abundance: few; d_gene: -; v_gene: TRBV11-3; j_gene: TRBJ2-2; CDR3nt: TGTGCCAGCGGCGTGATGGCCGGGGAGCTGTTTTTT; CDR3aa: CASGVMAGELFF
abundance: -; d_gene: -; v_gene: TRBV7-9; j_gene: TRBJ1-1; CDR3nt: TGTGCCAGCAACATTGCGACGACGAGGGGAACTGAAGCTTTCTTT; CDR3aa: CASNIATTRGTEAFF
abundance: -; d_gene: TRBD1; v_gene: TRBV10-1; j_gene: TRBJ2-3; CDR3nt: TGCGCCAGCAGCGGAGGGTCCGGGACAGGGCCCACAGATACGCAGTATTTT; CDR3aa: CASSGGSGTGPTDTQYF
abundance: -; d_gene: TRBD1; v_gene: TRBV14; j_gene: TRBJ1-1; CDR3nt: TGTGCCAGCAGCCAAATGGGGACAGGGGATTACACTGAAGCTTTCTTT; CDR3aa: CASSQMGTGDYTEAFF
abundance: -; d_gene: -; v_gene: TRBV6-5; j_gene: TRBJ1-4; CDR3nt: TGTGCCAGCAGCCCTGTGGGGGGACCTAATGAAAAACTGTTTTTT; CDR3aa: CASSPVGGPNEKLFF
abundance: -; d_gene: TRBD2; v_gene: TRBV7-9; j_gene: TRBJ2-5; CDR3nt: TGTGCCAGCAGCGAGGGACTAGCGGGAGCGCAAGAGACCCAGTACTTC; CDR3aa: CASSEGLAGAQETQYF
abundance: -; d_gene: TRBD1; v_gene: TRBV6-1; j_gene: TRBJ1-1; CDR3nt: TGTGCCAGCAGTGCACAGGGGGGGGTCACTGAAGCTTTCTTT; CDR3aa: CASSAQGGVTEAFF
abundance: few; d_gene: -; v_gene: TRBV7-2; j_gene: TRBJ2-1; CDR3nt: TGTGCCAGCAGCTTAGATCGAGGTAGCCAGTACAATGAGCAGTTCTTC; CDR3aa: CASSLDRGSQYNEQFF
abundance: -; d_gene: -; v_gene: TRBV27; j_gene: TRBJ2-7; CDR3nt: TGTGCCAGCAGTTTAGTTGTAGGTTACGAGCAGTACTTC; CDR3aa: CASSLVVGYEQYF
abundance: -; d_gene: -; v_gene: TRBV10-3; j_gene: TRBJ1-1; CDR3nt: TGTGCCATCAGTGAGTTAGGAGGGGACACTGAAGCTTTCTTT; CDR3aa: CAISELGGDTEAFF
abundance: -; d_gene: TRBD1; v_gene: TRBV5-1; j_gene: TRBJ2-7; CDR3nt: TGCGCCAGCAGCTTGGCAGGGGGCCTCACCTACGAGCAGTACTTC; CDR3aa: CASSLAGGLTYEQYF
abundance: -; d_gene: TRBD1; v_gene: TRBV29-1; j_gene: TRBJ2-5; CDR3nt: TGCAGCGTTGAGGGGGGACAGGGAAATTGGGAGACCCAGTACTTC; CDR3aa: CSVEGGQGNWETQYF
abundance: -; d_gene: -; v_gene: TRBV6-1; j_gene: TRBJ2-3; CDR3nt: TGTGCCAGCAGTGAATTGATACAGGGCACAGATACGCAGTATTTT; CDR3aa: CASSELIQGTDTQYF
abundance: -; d_gene: TRBD2; v_gene: TRBV27; j_gene: TRBJ2-5; CDR3nt: TGTGCCAGCAGGACTAGCGGGAGTCAGACCCAGTACTTC; CDR3aa: CASRTSGSQTQYF
abundance: -; d_gene: TRBD2; v_gene: TRBV5-4; j_gene: TRBJ2-7; CDR3nt: TGTGCCAGCAGGAATAGCGGGAACCCCTACGAGCAGTACTTC; CDR3aa: CASRNSGNPYEQYF
abundance: -; d_gene: -; v_gene: TRBV18; j_gene: TRBJ1-5; CDR3nt: TGTGCCAGCTCACCTAACTGGGATCAGCCCCAGCATTTT; CDR3aa: CASSPNWDQPQHF
abundance: -; d_gene: -; v_gene: TRBV6-5; j_gene: TRBJ1-5; CDR3nt: TGTGCCAGCAGTAACCGGGAAGAAAATCAGCCCCAGCATTTT; CDR3aa: CASSNREENQPQHF
abundance: -; d_gene: TRBD1; v_gene: TRBV18; j_gene: TRBJ2-6; CDR3nt: TGTGCCAGCTCACAGGGACAGGGAAACTCTGGGGCCAACGTCCTGACTTTC; CDR3aa: CASSQGQGNSGANVLTF
abundance: -; d_gene: TRBD1; v_gene: TRBV27; j_gene: TRBJ1-1; CDR3nt: TGTGCCAGCAGTTCGATGAGGGGGCGGATGAACACTGAAGCTTTCTTT; CDR3aa: CASSSMRGRMNTEAFF
abundance: -; d_gene: -; v_gene: TRBV20-1; j_gene: TRBJ2-3; CDR3nt: TGCGGTGCAACGCCCAGGGATACGCAGTATTTT; CDR3aa: CGATPRDTQYF
abundance: -; d_gene: -; v_gene: TRBV7-9; j_gene: TRBJ2-2; CDR3nt: TGTGCCAGCAGCCCCGCGACTCTCGGGGGGGAGCTGTTTTTT; CDR3aa: CASSPATLGGELFF
abundance: once; d_gene: -; v_gene: TRBV18; j_gene: TRBJ2-3; CDR3nt: TGTGCCAGCTCGTCCGAAACAGATACGCAGTATTTT; CDR3aa: CASSSETDTQYF
abundance: -; d_gene: -; v_gene: TRBV27; j_gene: TRBJ1-5; CDR3nt: TGTGCCAGCAGTTCGCGGAACAATCAGCCCCAGCATTTT; CDR3aa: CASSSRNNQPQHF
abundance: -; d_gene: TRBD2; v_gene: TRBV11-3; j_gene: TRBJ2-2; CDR3nt: TGTGCCAGCAGCTCCCGGACTAGCTCCGGGGAGCTGTTTTTT; CDR3aa: CASSSRTSSGELFF
abundance: -; d_gene: TRBD2; v_gene: TRBV18; j_gene: TRBJ2-7; CDR3nt: TGTGCCAGCTCACCACGGGAGGGGACGATCTCCTACGAGCAGTACTTC; CDR3aa: CASSPREGTISYEQYF
abundance: -; d_gene: TRBD1; v_gene: TRBV4-3; j_gene: TRBJ2-1; CDR3nt: TGCGCCAGCAGCCAAGTTCCTCATCGGACAGGGTCCTACAATGAGCAGTTCTTC; CDR3aa: CASSQVPHRTGSYNEQFF
abundance: medium-sized; d_gene: -; v_gene: TRBV5-4; j_gene: TRBJ2-1; CDR3nt: TGTGCCAGCAGCCTCGCATGGAGGGAGGAGAATGAGCAGTTCTTC; CDR3aa: CASSLAWREENEQFF
abundance: -; d_gene: -; v_gene: TRBV7-9; j_gene: TRBJ1-1; CDR3nt: TGTGCCAGCAGCTTAGTCGGCAGAATGAACACTGAAGCTTTCTTT; CDR3aa: CASSLVGRMNTEAFF
abundance: -; d_gene: -; v_gene: TRBV19; j_gene: TRBJ2-5; CDR3nt: TGTGCCAGTAGTTTCCCGGGGACAGAGACCCAGTACTTC; CDR3aa: CASSFPGTETQYF
abundance: -; d_gene: -; v_gene: TRBV7-2; j_gene: TRBJ2-1; CDR3nt: TGTGCCAGCAGCTTCTCCTGGGATGAGCAGTTCTTC; CDR3aa: CASSFSWDEQFF
abundance: -; d_gene: TRBD2; v_gene: TRBV5-4; j_gene: TRBJ2-1; CDR3nt: TGTGCCAGCAGCTTGGCCCCAGCGGGAGATTCCAATGAGCAGTTCTTC; CDR3aa: CASSLAPAGDSNEQFF
abundance: -; d_gene: TRBD2; v_gene: TRBV4-1; j_gene: TRBJ2-7; CDR3nt: TGCGCCAGCAGCCAAGGGGGCGGGAGCTCCTACGAGCAGTACTTC; CDR3aa: CASSQGGGSSYEQYF
abundance: -; d_gene: -; v_gene: TRBV28; j_gene: TRBJ2-5; CDR3nt: TGTGCCAGCAGCCCCGCCGGGGAAGAGACCCAGTACTTC; CDR3aa: CASSPAGEETQYF
abundance: -; d_gene: -; v_gene: TRBV15; j_gene: TRBJ1-1; CDR3nt: TGTGCCACCAGCAGAGATCAATCGTGGGGCACTGAAGCTTTCTTT; CDR3aa: CATSRDQSWGTEAFF
abundance: -; d_gene: -; v_gene: TRBV27; j_gene: TRBJ2-7; CDR3nt: TGTGCCAGCAGCCCCGGGACCCACTACGAGCAGTACTTC; CDR3aa: CASSPGTHYEQYF
abundance: -; d_gene: -; v_gene: TRBV7-2; j_gene: TRBJ2-1; CDR3nt: TGTGCCAGCAGCTTATCCAGTGAGCAGTTCTTC; CDR3aa: CASSLSSEQFF
abundance: -; d_gene: -; v_gene: TRBV25-1; j_gene: TRBJ2-7; CDR3nt: TGTGCCAGCAGTGTCCTGGAGAGCTCCTACGAGCAGTACTTC; CDR3aa: CASSVLESSYEQYF
abundance: -; d_gene: -; v_gene: TRBV2; j_gene: TRBJ2-7; CDR3nt: TGTGCCAGCACCCGGGGACCTCGCTACGAGCAGTACTTC; CDR3aa: CASTRGPRYEQYF
abundance: once; d_gene: -; v_gene: TRBV30; j_gene: TRBJ1-6; CDR3nt: TGTGCCTGGACTTACTCCTATAATTCACCCCTCCACTTT; CDR3aa: CAWTYSYNSPLHF
abundance: -; d_gene: TRBD2; v_gene: TRBV6-5; j_gene: TRBJ2-1; CDR3nt: TGTGCCAGCAGTTACCGTGGACTAGCGTCGGAGCAGTTCTTC; CDR3aa: CASSYRGLASEQFF
abundance: -; d_gene: TRBD1; v_gene: TRBV6-1; j_gene: TRBJ2-7; CDR3nt: TGTGCCAGCAGTGAAGCTGGGACAGCCCCCTACGAGCAGTACTTC; CDR3aa: CASSEAGTAPYEQYF